The clone carrying this T cell receptor beta chain was seen many times. Antigen specificity is unknown. The data derive from a study of Graves' ophthalmopathy and Graves' hyperthyroidism. Study overall: Researchers obtained peripheral blood at initial diagnosis, before any treatment had begun. Study conclusions and caveats: Detection in blood was also observed for most expanded thyroid clonotypes above 0.001 frequency.

CDR3 length equals 15 residues. Germline CDR1 is LNHDA and CDR2 is SQIVND (reference sequence). V gave up 6 bases and J gave up 7 bases; unmatched junction bases: 9. RNA transcripts served as template for amplifying TCR beta CDR3 sequences. HTBI primers primed a first-round RT-PCR, and a second-round multiplex PCR followed. From the multiplex PCR reads, TCRdb called clonotypes with MiXCR, one entry per CDR3 protein. This table has 680,000 or so distinct CDR3 sequences, about 24% appearing once. Calling hyperthyroidism stable required that no ophthalmopathy show up within 18 months of follow-up. The sequenced sample consisted of peripheral blood. The sequence was collected from a woman aged 18-30 years with stable Graves' hyperthyroidism. Some clones in this sample may be carry-over from other donors' samples. V and J are TRBV19 and TRBJ1-6, with 7 bases lining up with TRBD1. CDR3 loop: CASSTRTGGNSPLHF. The CDR3 coding sequence is TGTGCCAGTAGCACCCGGACAGGTGGGAATTCACCCCTCCACTTT.